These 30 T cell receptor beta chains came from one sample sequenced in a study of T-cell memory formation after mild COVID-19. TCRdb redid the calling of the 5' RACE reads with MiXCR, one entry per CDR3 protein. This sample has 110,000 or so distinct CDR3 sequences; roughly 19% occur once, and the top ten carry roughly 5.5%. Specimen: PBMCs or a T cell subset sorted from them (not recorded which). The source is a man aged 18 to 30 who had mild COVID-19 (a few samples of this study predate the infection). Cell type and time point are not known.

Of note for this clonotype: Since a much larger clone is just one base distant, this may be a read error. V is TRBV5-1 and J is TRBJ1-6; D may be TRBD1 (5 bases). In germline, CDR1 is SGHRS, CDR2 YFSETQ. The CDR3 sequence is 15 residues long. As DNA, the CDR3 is TGCGCCAGCAGCCTGAGCTCAGGGAATAATTCACCCCTCAACTTT. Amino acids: CASSLSSGNNSPLNF.

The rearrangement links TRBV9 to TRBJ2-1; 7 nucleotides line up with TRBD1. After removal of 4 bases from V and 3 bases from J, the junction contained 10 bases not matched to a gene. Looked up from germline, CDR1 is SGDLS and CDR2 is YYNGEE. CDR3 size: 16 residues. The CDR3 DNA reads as TGTGCCAGCAGCATATCCGGGACAGCAGACTACAATGAGCAGTTCTTC. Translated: CASSISGTADYNEQFF. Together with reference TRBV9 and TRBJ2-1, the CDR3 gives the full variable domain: DSGVTQTPKHLITATGQRVTLRCSPRSGDLSVYWYQQSLDQGLQFLIQYYNGEERAKGNILERFSAQQFPDLHSELNLSSLELGDSALYFCASSISGTADYNEQFFGPGTRLTVL.

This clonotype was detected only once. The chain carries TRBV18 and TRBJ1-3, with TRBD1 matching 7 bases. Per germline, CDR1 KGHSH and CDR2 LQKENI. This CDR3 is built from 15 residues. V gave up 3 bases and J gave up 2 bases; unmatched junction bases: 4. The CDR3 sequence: CASSPLGTAGNTIYF. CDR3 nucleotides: TGTGCCAGCTCACCCCTCGGGACAGCTGGAAACACCATATATTTT.

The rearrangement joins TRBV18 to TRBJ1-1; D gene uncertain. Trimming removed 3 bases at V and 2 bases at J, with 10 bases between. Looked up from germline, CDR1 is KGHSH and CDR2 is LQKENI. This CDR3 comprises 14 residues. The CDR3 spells CASSPDRTNTEAFF. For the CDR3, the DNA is TGTGCCAGCTCACCTGATCGGACCAACACTGAAGCTTTCTTT.

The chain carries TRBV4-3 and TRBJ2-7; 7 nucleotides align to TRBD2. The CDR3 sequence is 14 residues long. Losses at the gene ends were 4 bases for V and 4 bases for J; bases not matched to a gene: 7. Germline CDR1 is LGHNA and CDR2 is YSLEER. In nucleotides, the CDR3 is TGCGCCAGCAGCCCTAGCGGTGAAGGATACGAGCAGTACTTC. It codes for CASSPSGEGYEQYF.

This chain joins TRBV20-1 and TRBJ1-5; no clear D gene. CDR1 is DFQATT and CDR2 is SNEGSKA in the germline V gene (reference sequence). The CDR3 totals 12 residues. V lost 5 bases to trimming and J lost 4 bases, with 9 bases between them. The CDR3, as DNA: TGCAGTGCTCTACTTAGAAATCAGCCCCAGCATTTT. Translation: CSALLRNQPQHF.

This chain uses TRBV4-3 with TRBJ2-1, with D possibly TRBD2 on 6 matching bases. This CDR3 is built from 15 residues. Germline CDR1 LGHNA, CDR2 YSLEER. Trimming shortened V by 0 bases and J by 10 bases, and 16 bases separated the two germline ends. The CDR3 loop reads CASSQEISAAGEQFF. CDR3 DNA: TGCGCCAGCAGCCAAGAGATCTCTGCTGCGGGGGAGCAGTTCTTC.

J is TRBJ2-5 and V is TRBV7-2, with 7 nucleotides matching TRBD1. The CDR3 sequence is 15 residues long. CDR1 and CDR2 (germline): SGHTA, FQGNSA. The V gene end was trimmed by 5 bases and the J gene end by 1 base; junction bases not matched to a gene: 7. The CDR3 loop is CASSKPQGVQETQYF. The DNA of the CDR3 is TGTGCCAGCAGCAAGCCCCAGGGGGTCCAAGAGACCCAGTACTTC.

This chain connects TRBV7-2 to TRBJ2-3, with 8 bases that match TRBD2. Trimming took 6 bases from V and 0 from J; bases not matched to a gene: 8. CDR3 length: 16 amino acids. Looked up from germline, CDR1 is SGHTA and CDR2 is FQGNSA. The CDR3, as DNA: TGTGCCAGCAGTTTCGATAGCGGGGCTAGCACAGATACGCAGTATTTT. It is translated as CASSFDSGASTDTQYF.

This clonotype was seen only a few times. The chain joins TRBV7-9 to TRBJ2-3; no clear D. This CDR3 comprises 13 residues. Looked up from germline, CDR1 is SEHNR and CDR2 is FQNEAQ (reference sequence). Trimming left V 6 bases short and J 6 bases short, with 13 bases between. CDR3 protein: CASRASSRDTQYF. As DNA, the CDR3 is TGTGCCAGCAGGGCGAGCAGTCGGGATACGCAGTATTTT. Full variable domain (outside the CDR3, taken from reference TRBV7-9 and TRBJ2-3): DTGVSQNPRHKITKRGQNVTFRCDPISEHNRLYWYRQTLGQGPEFLTYFQNEAQLEKSRLLSDRFSAERPKGSFSTLEIQRTEQGDSAMYLCASRASSRDTQYFGPGTRLTVL.

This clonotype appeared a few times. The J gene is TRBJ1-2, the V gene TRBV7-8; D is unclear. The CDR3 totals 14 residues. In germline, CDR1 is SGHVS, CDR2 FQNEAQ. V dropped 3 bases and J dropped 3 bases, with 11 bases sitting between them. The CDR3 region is CASSFGEGDYGYTF. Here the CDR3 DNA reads TGTGCCAGCAGCTTTGGGGAGGGTGACTATGGCTACACCTTC.

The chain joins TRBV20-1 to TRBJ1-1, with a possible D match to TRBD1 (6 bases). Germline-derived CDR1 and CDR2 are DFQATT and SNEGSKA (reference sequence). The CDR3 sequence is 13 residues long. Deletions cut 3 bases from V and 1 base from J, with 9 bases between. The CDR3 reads CSARETGNTEAFF. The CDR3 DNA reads TGCAGTGCTAGGGAGACAGGGAACACTGAAGCTTTCTTT.

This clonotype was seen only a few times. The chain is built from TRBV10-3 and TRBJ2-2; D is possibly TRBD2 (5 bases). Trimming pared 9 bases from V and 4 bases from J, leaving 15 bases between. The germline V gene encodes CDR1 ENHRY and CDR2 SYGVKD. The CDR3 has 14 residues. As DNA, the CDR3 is TGTGCCATGTCCGGTTTACGGGGCACCGGGGAGCTGTTTTTT. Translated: CAMSGLRGTGELFF.

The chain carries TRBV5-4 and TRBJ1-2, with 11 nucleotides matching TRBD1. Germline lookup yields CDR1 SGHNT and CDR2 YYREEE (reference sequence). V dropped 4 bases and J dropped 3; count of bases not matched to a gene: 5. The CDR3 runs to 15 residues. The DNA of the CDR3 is TGTGCCAGCAGCATGGGACAGGGGGTTGACTATGGCTACACCTTC. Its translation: CASSMGQGVDYGYTF.

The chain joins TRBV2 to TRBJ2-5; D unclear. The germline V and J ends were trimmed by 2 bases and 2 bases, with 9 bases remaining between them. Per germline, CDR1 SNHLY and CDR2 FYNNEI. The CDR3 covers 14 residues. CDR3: CASSEWSEQETQYF. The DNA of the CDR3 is TGTGCCAGCAGTGAATGGTCAGAACAAGAGACCCAGTACTTC.

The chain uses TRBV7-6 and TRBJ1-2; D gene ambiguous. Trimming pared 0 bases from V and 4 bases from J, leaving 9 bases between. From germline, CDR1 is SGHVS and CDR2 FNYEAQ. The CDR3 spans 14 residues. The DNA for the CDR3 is TGTGCCAGCAGCTTAGCGCCACAGAGCTATGGCTACACCTTC. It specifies CASSLAPQSYGYTF.

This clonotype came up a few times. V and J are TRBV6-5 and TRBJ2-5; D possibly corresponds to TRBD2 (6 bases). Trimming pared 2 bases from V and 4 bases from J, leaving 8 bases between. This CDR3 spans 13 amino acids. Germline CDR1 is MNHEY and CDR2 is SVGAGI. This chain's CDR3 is CASSYPGVETQYF. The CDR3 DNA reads TGTGCCAGCAGTTACCCGGGGGTAGAGACCCAGTACTTC.

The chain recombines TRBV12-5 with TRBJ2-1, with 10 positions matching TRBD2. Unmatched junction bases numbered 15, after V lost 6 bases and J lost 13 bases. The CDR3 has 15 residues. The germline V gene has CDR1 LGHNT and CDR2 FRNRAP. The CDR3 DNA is TGTGCTAGTGGCCGAGTCCCGGGACTAGCGATGAGCCAGTTCTTC. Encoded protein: CASGRVPGLAMSQFF.

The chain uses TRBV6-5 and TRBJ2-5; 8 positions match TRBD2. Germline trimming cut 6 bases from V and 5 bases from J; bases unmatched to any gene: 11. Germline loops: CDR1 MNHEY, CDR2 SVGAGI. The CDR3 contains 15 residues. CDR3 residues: CASRPPGLVKETQYF. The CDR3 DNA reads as TGTGCCAGCAGGCCCCCGGGACTAGTCAAGGAGACCCAGTACTTC.

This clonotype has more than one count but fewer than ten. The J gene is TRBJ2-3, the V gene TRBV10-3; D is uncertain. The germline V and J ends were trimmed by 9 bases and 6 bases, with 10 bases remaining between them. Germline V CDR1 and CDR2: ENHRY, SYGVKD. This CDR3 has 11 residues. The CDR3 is CAISTQDTQYF. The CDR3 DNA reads TGTGCCATTTCAACCCAGGATACGCAGTATTTT.

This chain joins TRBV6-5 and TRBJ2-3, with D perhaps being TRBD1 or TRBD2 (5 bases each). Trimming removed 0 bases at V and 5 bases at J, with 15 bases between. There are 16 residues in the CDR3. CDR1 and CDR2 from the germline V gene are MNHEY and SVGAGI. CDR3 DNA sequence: TGTGCCAGCAGTTACTCGAGGGCAGGGTGGAGAGATACGCAGTATTTT. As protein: CASSYSRAGWRDTQYF.

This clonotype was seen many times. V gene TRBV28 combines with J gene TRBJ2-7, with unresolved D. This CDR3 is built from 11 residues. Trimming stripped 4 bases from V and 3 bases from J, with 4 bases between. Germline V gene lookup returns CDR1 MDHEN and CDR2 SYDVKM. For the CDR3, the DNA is TGTGCCAGCAGTTCTCTCTACGAGCAGTACGTC. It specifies CASSSLYEQYV.

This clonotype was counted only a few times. The DNA of the CDR3 is TGTGCCAGCAGTTACTGGGACAACACCGGGGAGCTGTTTTTT. It encodes CASSYWDNTGELFF. This chain links TRBV6-2 or TRBV6-3 with TRBJ2-2; D might be TRBD1 or TRBD2, each matching 5 bases. This CDR3 has 14 amino acids. Germline CDR1 and CDR2: MNHEY and SVGEGT. Trimming shortened V by 1 base and J by 2 bases, and 5 bases separated the two germline ends.

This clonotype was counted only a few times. The CDR3 coding sequence is TGCGCCAGCAGCTTAGGACTAGCGGGGTATGAGACCCAGTACTTC. Translation: CASSLGLAGYETQYF. V is TRBV5-1 and J is TRBJ2-5; 12 bases match TRBD2. This CDR3 has 15 amino acids. Trimming took 2 bases from V and 5 from J; bases not matched to a gene: 4. The germline gives CDR1 SGHRS, CDR2 YFSETQ.

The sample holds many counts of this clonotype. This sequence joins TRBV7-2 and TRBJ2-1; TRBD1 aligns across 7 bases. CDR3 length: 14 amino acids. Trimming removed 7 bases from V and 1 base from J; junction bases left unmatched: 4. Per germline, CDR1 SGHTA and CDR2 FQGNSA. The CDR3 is CASTEQGSYNEQFF. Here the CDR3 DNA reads TGTGCCAGCACCGAACAGGGGTCCTACAATGAGCAGTTCTTC.

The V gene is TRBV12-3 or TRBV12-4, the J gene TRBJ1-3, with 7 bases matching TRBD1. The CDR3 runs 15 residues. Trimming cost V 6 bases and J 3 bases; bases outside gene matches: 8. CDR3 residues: CASRPTGAVGNTIYF. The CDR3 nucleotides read TGTGCCAGCAGGCCTACAGGGGCGGTTGGAAACACCATATATTTT.

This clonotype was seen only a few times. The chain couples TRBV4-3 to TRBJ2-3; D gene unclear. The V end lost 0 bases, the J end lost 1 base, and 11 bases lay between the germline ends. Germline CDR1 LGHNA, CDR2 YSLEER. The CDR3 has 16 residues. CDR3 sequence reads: CASSQDPYHRTDTQYF. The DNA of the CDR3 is TGCGCCAGCAGCCAAGACCCCTACCATCGCACAGATACGCAGTATTTT.

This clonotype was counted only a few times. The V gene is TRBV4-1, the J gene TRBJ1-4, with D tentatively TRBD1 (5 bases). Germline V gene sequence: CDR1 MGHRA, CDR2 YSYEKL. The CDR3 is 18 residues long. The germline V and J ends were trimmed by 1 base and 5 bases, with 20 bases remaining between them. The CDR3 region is CASSQVGPAGRQNEKLFF. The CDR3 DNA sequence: TGCGCCAGCAGCCAAGTGGGCCCAGCAGGGCGACAGAATGAAAAACTGTTTTTT.

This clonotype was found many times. DNA for the CDR3: TGCGCCAGCAGCCACCCCCGGGGGCGGAAGAACACCGGGGAGCTGTTTTTT. This translates into CASSHPRGRKNTGELFF. V gene TRBV4-1 combines with J gene TRBJ2-2; the D gene could be TRBD1 or TRBD2 (6 bases each). Germline V CDR1 and CDR2: MGHRA, YSYEKL. V lost 3 bases and J lost 1, with 15 bases in between. The CDR3 is 17 residues long.

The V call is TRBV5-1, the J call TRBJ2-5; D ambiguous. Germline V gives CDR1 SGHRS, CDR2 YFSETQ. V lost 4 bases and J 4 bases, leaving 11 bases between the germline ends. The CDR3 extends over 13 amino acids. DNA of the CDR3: TGCGCCAGCAGCGCTGGAAGTGGAGAGACCCAGTACTTC. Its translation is CASSAGSGETQYF. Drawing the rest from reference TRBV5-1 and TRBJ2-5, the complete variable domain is KAGVTQTPRYLIKTRGQQVTLSCSPISGHRSVSWYQQTPGQGLQFLFEYFSETQRNKGNFPGRFSGRQFSNSRSEMNVSTLELGDSALYLCASSAGSGETQYFGPGTRLLVL.